Listed below are T cell receptor beta chains from one sample, sequenced in a study of T-cell reconstitution after alpha-beta-depleted transplantation in children. TCRdb re-called the PCR reads through MiXCR, storing one row per CDR3 protein. The sample lists under 850,000 distinct CDR3 sequences, around 13% occurring once. The specimen was PBMCs, collected before TCRalphabeta/CD19-depleted stem cell transplant. Receptors were obtained from a girl aged 2 to 10 with congenital amegakaryocytic thrombocytopenia, due to receive a stem cell transplant. CDR3s include the opening cysteine and the closing phenylalanine or tryptophan. D genes are given only for firm matches. Where a row states a size, it is once, few, many or the class of an expanded clone; other rows omit it.

D gene	V gene	clone size	J gene	CDR3 protein	CDR3 DNA
.	TRBV20-1	few	TRBJ2-4	CSVSYNRAKNIQYF	TGCAGTGTGTCCTACAACAGGGCCAAAAACATTCAGTACTTC
.	TRBV19	.	TRBJ1-4	CASSRNRKSTNEKLFF	TGTGCCAGTAGTAGAAACCGAAAGTCGACTAATGAAAAACTGTTTTTT
.	TRBV21-1	.	TRBJ2-1	CASRRSGRLNEQFF	TGTGCCAGCCGCCGGAGCGGGAGGTTAAATGAGCAGTTCTTC
TRBD2	TRBV12-3/TRBV12-4	many	TRBJ2-5	CASSHTSGQETQYF	TGTGCCAGCAGCCACACTAGCGGCCAAGAGACCCAGTACTTC
.	TRBV7-8	few	TRBJ2-6	CASSLVASQGQGANVLTF	TGTGCCAGCAGCTTAGTTGCCAGTCAAGGTCAAGGGGCCAACGTCCTGACTTTC
.	TRBV12-3/TRBV12-4	few	TRBJ2-5	CASRPDWGETQYF	TGTGCCAGCAGGCCCGACTGGGGAGAGACCCAGTACTTC
.	TRBV5-1	many	TRBJ2-1	CASSEGVGSYNEQFF	TGCGCCAGCAGCGAGGGGGTGGGCTCCTACAATGAGCAGTTCTTC
.	TRBV7-9	many	TRBJ2-3	CASGRGVQDPGTQYF	TGTGCCAGCGGACGGGGTGTACAGGACCCCGGTACGCAGTATTTT
.	TRBV29-1	few	TRBJ2-3	CSVEDFTFTDTQYF	TGCAGCGTTGAAGATTTTACATTTACAGATACGCAGTATTTT
.	TRBV5-4	.	TRBJ2-5	CASSLAQSPQGTQYF	TGTGCCAGCAGCTTGGCGCAATCCCCCCAAGGGACCCAGTACTTC
.	TRBV20-1	many	TRBJ2-7	CSASRREYEQYF	TGCAGTGCTAGCCGGAGGGAATACGAGCAGTACTTC
.	TRBV12-3/TRBV12-4	.	TRBJ2-2	CASHRQNTGELFF	TGTGCCAGCCACCGACAGAACACCGGGGAGCTGTTTTTT
.	TRBV6-5	many	TRBJ2-3	CASSSRGSGTDTQYF	TGTGCCAGCAGTTCCCGGGGGTCGGGCACAGATACGCAGTATTTT
.	TRBV5-1	few	TRBJ2-2	CASRFVTSNTGELFF	TGCGCCAGCAGGTTTGTTACATCGAACACCGGGGAGCTGTTTTTT
.	TRBV7-9	.	TRBJ1-1	CASSPRLANTEAFF	TGTGCCAGCAGCCCAAGGCTGGCGAACACTGAAGCTTTCTTT
TRBD2	TRBV29-1	.	TRBJ2-5	CSVAAGGYQETQYF	TGCAGCGTTGCGGCGGGAGGGTACCAAGAGACCCAGTACTTC
TRBD1	TRBV30	.	TRBJ2-7	CAWSFRTGQGRNEQYF	TGTGCCTGGAGTTTCCGAACCGGACAGGGGAGGAACGAGCAGTACTTC
TRBD2	TRBV6-4	many	TRBJ2-3	CASTSLQSRSGRTPGPSDTQYF	TGTGCCAGCACGAGTTTACAATCTAGGAGCGGGAGGACTCCCGGACCGTCAGATACGCAGTATTTT
.	TRBV5-1	many	TRBJ2-7	CASSLASDGTYEQYF	TGCGCCAGCAGCTTGGCGTCGGACGGAACCTACGAGCAGTACTTC
TRBD2	TRBV5-1	few	TRBJ2-7	CASAGGTSYEQYF	TGCGCCAGCGCGGGGGGCACTTCCTACGAGCAGTACTTC
.	TRBV10-3	many	TRBJ2-6	CAISESASGANVLTF	TGTGCCATCAGTGAGTCGGCTTCTGGGGCCAACGTCCTGACTTTC
TRBD1	TRBV5-1	.	TRBJ2-7	CASSTRTGAFEQYF	TGCGCCAGCAGCACCCGGACAGGGGCTTTCGAGCAGTACTTC
.	TRBV12-3/TRBV12-4	few	TRBJ2-7	CASSLALHSFLAQSSEQYF	TGTGCCAGCAGTTTAGCGCTTCACTCGTTCCTAGCTCAAAGTTCCGAGCAGTACTTC
.	TRBV28	.	TRBJ2-7	CASSLPPGRYEQYF	TGTGCCAGCAGTTTACCCCCCGGGCGTTACGAGCAGTACTTC
.	TRBV27	few	TRBJ2-1	CASSRQTGYSYNEQFF	TGTGCCAGCTCTCGCCAGACGGGCTACTCCTACAATGAGCAGTTCTTC
.	TRBV20-1	many	TRBJ2-7	CSAMLGFPYEQYF	TGCAGTGCTATGCTAGGCTTTCCCTACGAGCAGTACTTC
TRBD2	TRBV5-1	many	TRBJ2-3	CASSVSGRPDTQYF	TGCGCCAGCAGCGTCAGCGGGAGACCAGATACGCAGTATTTT
.	TRBV6-5	.	TRBJ2-7	CASSYSTKTGFLSYEQYF	TGTGCCAGCAGTTACTCGACCAAAACCGGGTTCCTCTCCTACGAGCAGTACTTC
TRBD2	TRBV20-1	many	TRBJ2-1	CSAGGTKHNEQFF	TGCAGTGCTGGAGGGACTAAACACAATGAGCAGTTCTTC
.	TRBV7-9	many	TRBJ1-5	CASSLDSQPQHF	TGTGCCAGCAGCTTAGACAGCCAGCCCCAGCATTTT
.	TRBV6-4	many	TRBJ2-1	CASSDPGSGANEQFF	TGTGCCAGCAGTGACCCGGGGAGTGGGGCTAATGAGCAGTTCTTC
.	TRBV12-3/TRBV12-4	.	TRBJ2-2	CASSDITAAGELSF	TGTGCCAGCAGTGATATTACAGCGGCCGGGGAGCTGTCTTTT
TRBD2	TRBV30	.	TRBJ2-2	CAWGQRGTGELFF	TGTGCCTGGGGGCAGCGGGGGACCGGGGAGCTGTTTTTT
.	TRBV5-1	.	TRBJ1-1	CASRKTTDPTIEAFF	TGCGCCAGCAGAAAAACGACAGACCCTACCATTGAAGCTTTCTTT
TRBD2	TRBV5-1	many	TRBJ2-3	CASSYGDGRAGDTQYF	TGCGCCAGCAGCTATGGGGACGGGAGGGCCGGAGATACGCAGTATTTT
TRBD2	TRBV5-1	many	TRBJ2-1	CASSLVVAGGPDNEQFF	TGCGCCAGCAGCTTGGTAGTTGCGGGAGGGCCAGACAATGAGCAGTTCTTC
.	TRBV5-6	many	TRBJ2-7	CASSLLGRADYEQYF	TGTGCCAGCAGCCTCCTGGGGCGGGCTGACTACGAGCAGTACTTC
.	TRBV12-3/TRBV12-4	few	TRBJ1-1	CASSLVSSTEAFF	TGTGCCAGCAGTTTAGTCTCGAGCACTGAAGCTTTCTTT
.	TRBV7-8	.	TRBJ2-5	CASSRVRGQETQYF	TGTGCCAGCAGTCGCGTCAGGGGCCAAGAGACCCAGTACTTC
.	TRBV20-1	many	TRBJ1-5	CSVRGPQGQPQHF	TGCAGTGTTAGGGGTCCGCAGGGTCAGCCCCAGCATTTT
.	TRBV12-3/TRBV12-4	many	TRBJ2-3	CASSLLGDSTDTQYF	TGTGCCAGCAGTTTATTAGGGGATAGCACAGATACGCAGTATTTT
TRBD2	TRBV19	few	TRBJ2-5	CASIRLAETQYF	TGTGCCAGTATAAGACTAGCAGAGACCCAGTACTTC
.	TRBV11-2	.	TRBJ1-5	CASSLVTSNQPQHF	TGTGCCAGCAGCTTAGTGACCTCTAATCAGCCCCAGCATTTT
.	TRBV11-2	many	TRBJ1-2	CASSLGRANYGYTF	TGTGCCAGCAGCTTAGGTAGAGCTAACTATGGCTACACCTTC
.	TRBV20-1	.	TRBJ1-1	CSVPHGDTEAFF	TGCAGTGTCCCCCACGGGGACACTGAAGCTTTCTTT
.	TRBV5-1	.	TRBJ2-7	CASSPTDFKYEQYF	TGCGCCAGCAGCCCGACAGATTTCAAGTACGAGCAGTACTTC
TRBD2	TRBV7-9	many	TRBJ2-7	CASRWTSADEQYF	TGTGCCAGCCGCTGGACTAGTGCCGACGAGCAGTACTTC
.	TRBV20-1	many	TRBJ2-7	CSASRVGYEQYF	TGCAGTGCTAGTAGAGTGGGATACGAGCAGTACTTC
.	TRBV5-1	.	TRBJ2-7	CASSARVGYEQYF	TGCGCCAGCAGTGCGAGAGTCGGATACGAGCAGTACTTC
.	TRBV20-1	many	TRBJ1-2	CSAPLLLEYGYTF	TGCAGTGCTCCTCTACTTTTAGAGTATGGCTACACCTTC
.	TRBV20-1	few	TRBJ2-1	CSARAGGRNEQFF	TGCAGTGCTAGAGCTGGGGGAAGGAATGAGCAGTTCTTC
TRBD2	TRBV7-2	many	TRBJ2-1	CASSERTSGVFNEQFF	TGTGCCAGCAGCGAAAGGACTAGCGGAGTTTTCAATGAGCAGTTCTTC
.	TRBV15	few	TRBJ2-3	CATSRDLAGPLLSTDTQYF	TGTGCCACCAGCAGAGATCTGGCGGGACCGCTTCTTAGCACAGATACGCAGTATTTT
.	TRBV7-8	.	TRBJ2-3	CASSYPDSTDTQYF	TGTGCCAGCAGCTATCCCGATAGCACAGATACGCAGTATTTT
.	TRBV24-1	many	TRBJ2-2	CATSDSTDRNTGELFF	TGTGCCACCAGTGACTCCACGGACCGTAACACCGGGGAGCTGTTTTTT